Below, 29 T cell receptor beta chains from the same sample are listed, as sequenced in a study of spatial heterogeneity in lung cancer. TCRdb reprocessed the 5' RACE reads with MiXCR, giving one entry per CDR3 protein. In the table there are roughly 75,000 distinct CDR3 sequences, about an eighth of which are singletons. Described time point: sample taken at primary tumor resection. No cell sorting; template was whole RNA from tumor, lung tissue or PBMC. The sample was PBMCs, taken at surgery. The receptors come from a male donor with early-stage non-small cell lung cancer.

The rearrangement links TRBV11-1 to TRBJ2-1, with TRBD1 matching over 7 bases. Looked up from germline, CDR1 is SGHAT and CDR2 is FQDESV (reference sequence). This CDR3 region has 17 residues. After removal of 5 bases from V and 6 bases from J, the junction contained 16 bases not matched to a gene. CDR3 bases: TGTGCCAGCAGCCTCCCCCCGACAGGGAGAATAAGCAATGAGCAGTTCTTC. Protein product: CASSLPPTGRISNEQFF.

This clonotype came up a few times. The chain uses TRBV6-6 and TRBJ2-7; no clear D gene. There are 16 residues in the CDR3. Looked up from germline, CDR1 is MNHNY and CDR2 is SVGAGI (reference sequence). Trimming took 0 bases from V and 3 from J, leaving 15 bases between them. CDR3 nucleotide sequence: TGTGCCAGCAGTTACTCGTCTGGGTATCAGGTCTACGAGCAGTACTTC. Protein sequence: CASSYSSGYQVYEQYF.

This clonotype was seen more than once but under ten times. V is TRBV20-1 and J is TRBJ2-1, with 9 bases lining up with TRBD2. Germline V gives CDR1 DFQATT, CDR2 SNEGSKA (reference sequence). The length of the CDR3 is 16 residues. J lost 7 bases, V lost 3 bases, and 13 bases had no gene match. CDR3: CSASTGAGGLWNEQFF. The CDR3, as DNA: TGCAGTGCTAGCACGGGCGCGGGAGGGCTATGGAATGAGCAGTTCTTC.

The chain links TRBV7-6 to TRBJ1-1; no firm D call. V lost 0 bases and J 1 base, leaving 6 bases between the germline ends. The CDR3 has 14 residues. Germline CDR1 is SGHVS and CDR2 is FNYEAQ. The CDR3 DNA reads as TGTGCCAGCAGCTTAGCCCCTGGGAACACTGAAGCTTTCTTT. This translates into CASSLAPGNTEAFF.

This chain connects TRBV5-1 to TRBJ2-3; TRBD2 agrees at 9 bases. Looked up from germline, CDR1 is SGHRS and CDR2 is YFSETQ. J was trimmed by 6 bases and V by 0 bases; bases with no gene match: 5. The CDR3 extends over 15 amino acids. In DNA form, the CDR3 reads TGCGCCAGCAGCTTGGCAGCGGGGGGATCGGATACGCAGTATTTT. Protein product: CASSLAAGGSDTQYF.

The sample holds many counts of this clonotype. The rearrangement uses TRBV7-9 and TRBJ2-2; TRBD1 is a possible D gene (6 bases). V lost 6 bases and J 5 bases, leaving 22 bases between the germline ends. This CDR3 is 17 amino acids long. Germline loops: CDR1 SEHNR, CDR2 FQNEAQ (reference sequence). CDR3 nucleotides: TGTGCCAGCAGTTCGGCCGCTCAACAGGGCGGAACCGGGGAGCTGTTTTTT. Translated: CASSSAAQQGGTGELFF.

This clonotype was seen repeatedly, ten times or more. V gene TRBV12-3 or TRBV12-4 combines with J gene TRBJ1-1; maybe TRBD1 (5 bases). Trimming stripped 8 bases from V and 0 bases from J, with 13 bases between. This CDR3 region has 14 residues. CDR3: CASGRQNMNTEAFF. CDR3 in DNA: TGTGCCAGCGGGCGACAGAATATGAACACTGAAGCTTTCTTT.

This chain connects TRBV5-6 to TRBJ2-3, with D tentatively TRBD1 (6 bases). V shed 2 bases and J shed 2 bases, with 15 bases lying between them. This CDR3 is 16 amino acids long. The germline V gene encodes CDR1 SGHDT and CDR2 YYEEEE. This chain's CDR3 is CASSFGTNFNTDTQYF. CDR3 coding DNA: TGTGCCAGCAGCTTTGGGACAAACTTTAACACAGATACGCAGTATTTT.

The table lists this clonotype with a few counts. The gene calls are TRBV7-6 and TRBJ2-3, with 7 bases fitting TRBD1. V gave up 4 bases and J gave up 2 bases; unmatched junction bases: 6. The CDR3 is 15 residues long. The germline gives CDR1 SGHVS, CDR2 FNYEAQ. The CDR3: CASSSRQGNTDTQYF. The CDR3 nucleotides read TGTGCCAGCAGCTCTCGACAGGGAAACACAGATACGCAGTATTTT.

This clonotype was found many times. V and J are TRBV4-3 and TRBJ1-2; 7 bases agree with TRBD1. Unmatched junction bases numbered 8, after V lost 4 bases and J lost 0 bases. The CDR3 totals 16 residues. Germline V gene lookup returns CDR1 LGHNA and CDR2 YSLEER. The chain's CDR3 is CASSRIGDSTNYGYTF. The CDR3 DNA reads TGCGCCAGCAGCCGTATTGGGGACAGTACTAACTATGGCTACACCTTC.

The rearrangement joins TRBV11-2 to TRBJ2-1, with TRBD2 identical over 9 bases. This CDR3 has 16 amino acids. Germline CDR1 reads SGHAT; CDR2 reads FQNNGV. J was trimmed by 6 bases and V by 1 base; bases with no gene match: 7. CDR3 nucleotides: TGTGCCAGCAGCTTAGGAATCCTAGCGGGATCCAATGAGCAGTTCTTC. Encoded protein: CASSLGILAGSNEQFF. Full variable domain (remainder filled in from reference TRBV11-2 and TRBJ2-1): EAGVAQSPRYKIIEKRQSVAFWCNPISGHATLYWYQQILGQGPKLLIQFQNNGVVDDSQLPKDRFSAERLKGVDSTLKIQPAKLEDSAVYLCASSLGILAGSNEQFFGPGTRLTVL.

At least ten counts were recorded for this clonotype. The genes are TRBV29-1 and TRBJ1-1; 7 bases align to TRBD1. CDR1 and CDR2 (germline): SQVTM, ANQGSEA. CDR3 size: 14 residues. The trim removed 5 bases at V and 1 base at J, leaving 7 bases unmatched. CDR3 sequence: CSVSPGQSNTEAFF. CDR3 DNA: TGCAGCGTTTCCCCGGGACAGTCGAACACTGAAGCTTTCTTT.

This clonotype was observed many times. V usage is TRBV29-1 and J usage is TRBJ1-6, with D possibly TRBD1 on 5 matching bases. V was clipped by 4 bases and J by 8 bases, with 12 bases between them. This CDR3 is 13 amino acids long. Germline values: CDR1 SQVTM, CDR2 ANQGSEA. CDR3 DNA sequence: TGCAGCGTTGGGGCAGGGCTTGATTCACCCCTCCACTTT. Its translation: CSVGAGLDSPLHF. Complete variable domain (other parts from reference TRBV29-1 and TRBJ1-6): SAVISQKPSRDICQRGTSLTIQCQVDSQVTMMFWYRQQPGQSLTLIATANQGSEATYESGFVIDKFPISRPNLTFSTLTVSNMSPEDSSIYLCSVGAGLDSPLHFGNGTRLTVT.

Remarks on this clonotype: One junction end disagrees with the germline gene, perhaps due to a read error. The chain combines TRBV20-1 with TRBJ2-3; TRBD2 matches 12 bases. There are 16 residues in the CDR3. The germline V gene encodes CDR1 DFQATT and CDR2 SNEGSKA (reference sequence). The CDR3 DNA follows: TGCAGTGCTAGCCGAATGACTAGCGGGAGCACAGATACGCGGTATTTT. Amino acids: CSASRMTSGSTDTRYF.

This clonotype occurred a few times. The genes are TRBV12-5 and TRBJ2-1; D may correspond to TRBD1 or TRBD2 (5 bases each). Trimming removed 7 bases from V and 10 bases from J, with 11 bases in between. Looked up from germline, CDR1 is LGHNT and CDR2 is FRNRAP. There are 11 residues in the CDR3. The CDR3 DNA reads as TGTGCTAGTGCCGTGTGGGACGAGCAGTTCTTC. Protein: CASAVWDEQFF.

At least ten counts were recorded for this clonotype. This chain connects TRBV29-1 to TRBJ2-7; either TRBD1 or TRBD2 may fit D (5 bases each). The CDR3 has 16 residues. The germline V gene has CDR1 SQVTM and CDR2 ANQGSEA. Trimming left V 6 bases short and J 0 bases short, with 21 bases between. The CDR3 is CSVAGAETAISYEQYF. CDR3 sequence (DNA): TGCAGCGTAGCCGGGGCGGAGACAGCAATCTCCTACGAGCAGTACTTC.

V is TRBV4-2 and J is TRBJ1-1; D gene ambiguous. The CDR3 contains 15 residues. The ends were cut back, 7 bases at V and 1 base at J, with 16 bases in the middle. From germline, CDR1 is LGHNA and CDR2 YNFKEQ. In DNA form, the CDR3 reads TGTGCCAGCACCCCAAGTGGACTAGAGAACACTGAAGCTTTCTTT. Its translation is CASTPSGLENTEAFF.

The gene calls are TRBV6-2 or TRBV6-3 and TRBJ1-1, with 7 bases matching TRBD1. Germline-derived CDR1 and CDR2 are MNHEY and SVGEGT. The CDR3 consists of 11 residues. Trimming at V came to 8 bases and at J to 9 bases, leaving 6 bases not matched to a gene. The CDR3: CASRQGVKAFF. CDR3 DNA sequence: TGTGCCAGCCGCCAGGGGGTAAAAGCTTTCTTT.

This clonotype was counted at least ten times. J is TRBJ2-7 and V is TRBV18; the D gene is possibly TRBD2 (5 bases). Looked up from germline, CDR1 is KGHSH and CDR2 is LQKENI. V gave up 0 bases and J gave up 2 bases, with 14 bases separating them. This CDR3 spans 16 amino acids. The CDR3 DNA sequence: TGTGCCAGCTCACCACCGGGTCAAGCCGGGACCTACGAGCAGTACTTC. Translated, it gives CASSPPGQAGTYEQYF.

The chain recombines TRBV20-1 with TRBJ1-3, with D uncertain. Trimming shortened V by 2 bases and J by 0 bases, and 5 bases separated the two germline ends. This CDR3 has 13 residues. Looked up from germline, CDR1 is DFQATT and CDR2 is SNEGSKA (reference sequence). The chain's CDR3 is CSARWVSGNTIYF. The CDR3 region has the DNA TGCAGTGCTAGATGGGTCTCTGGAAACACCATATATTTT.

This clonotype showed up many times. The chain combines TRBV29-1 with TRBJ2-3; TRBD2 matches at 7 bases. V gave up 7 bases and J gave up 2 bases; unmatched junction bases: 15. The CDR3 spans 16 residues. Germline CDR1 reads SQVTM; CDR2 reads ANQGSEA. The CDR3 spells CSANRGGSGYTDTQYF. Written as DNA, the CDR3 is TGCAGCGCGAATCGGGGAGGTAGCGGGTACACAGATACGCAGTATTTT.

The chain couples TRBV15 to TRBJ2-1, with TRBD2 matching 8 bases. Trimming at V came to 1 base and at J to 4 bases, leaving 3 bases not matched to a gene. Per the germline V gene, CDR1 is LNHNV and CDR2 is YYDKDF (reference sequence). The CDR3 consists of 15 residues. CDR3 DNA sequence: TGTGCCACCAGCAGAGCGGCTAGCGGGTACAATGAGCAGTTCTTC. Its translation: CATSRAASGYNEQFF.

The chain combines TRBV5-1 with TRBJ2-2; TRBD1 agrees at 8 bases. V dropped 1 base and J dropped 3; count of bases not matched to a gene: 14. This CDR3 is built from 19 residues. The V gene's germline CDR1 is SGHRS and CDR2 YFSETQ. The CDR3 DNA is TGCGCCAGCAGCTTGTTTACGGCAGGGGGCTTAATTGACACCGGGGAGCTGTTTTTT. Its protein is CASSLFTAGGLIDTGELFF.

The rearrangement links TRBV7-8 to TRBJ1-1, with a possible D match to TRBD1 (5 bases). With 2 bases removed from V and 1 base from J, the gap between germline ends came to 11 bases. The CDR3 length is 15 residues. Looked up from germline, CDR1 is SGHVS and CDR2 is FQNEAQ. The CDR3 region is CASSLLVGANTEAFF. CDR3 DNA: TGTGCCAGCAGCTTACTGGTAGGGGCGAACACTGAAGCTTTCTTT.

This clonotype came up many times. This rearrangement joins TRBV20-1 to TRBJ2-2, with D perhaps given as TRBD1 or TRBD2 (5 bases each). The CDR3 consists of 14 residues. Germline V gene sequence: CDR1 DFQATT, CDR2 SNEGSKA (reference sequence). The V and J ends lost 0 bases and 4 bases respectively, with 9 bases between them. The CDR3 loop is CSARDDGGTGELFF. As DNA, the CDR3 is TGCAGTGCTAGAGATGATGGGGGCACCGGGGAGCTGTTTTTT.

This clonotype was seen a few times. The chain carries TRBV29-1 and TRBJ2-5, with D maybe TRBD2 (6 bases). V lost 7 bases and J 1 base, leaving 16 bases between the germline ends. Germline V gene data show CDR1 as SQVTM and CDR2 as ANQGSEA. The CDR3 is 14 amino acids. The CDR3 spells CSALRSTSQETQYF. The CDR3 DNA reads TGCAGCGCCTTACGGTCGACTAGCCAAGAGACCCAGTACTTC.

This clonotype came up many times. The V gene is TRBV5-1, the J gene TRBJ1-1; tentative D call: TRBD1 (5 bases). Trimming left V 4 bases short and J 5 bases short, with 15 bases between. CDR3 length: 14 amino acids. Germline V gene sequence: CDR1 SGHRS, CDR2 YFSETQ. CDR3 sequence (DNA): TGCGCCAGCAGCAGAGGGACCGAGGGAACTGAAGCTTTCTTT. Translated, it gives CASSRGTEGTEAFF.

This clonotype has only a few counts. J is TRBJ2-1 and V is TRBV24-1, with 10 bases identical to TRBD2. The germline CDR1 and CDR2 sequences are KGHDR and SFDVKD. The CDR3 runs to 15 residues. J was trimmed by 4 bases and V by 7 bases; bases with no gene match: 6. The DNA for the CDR3 is TGTGCCACCAGCCAAGGACTAGCGGAATACAATGAGCAGTTCTTC. Protein: CATSQGLAEYNEQFF.

This clonotype was seen a few times. The chain recombines TRBV9 with TRBJ2-5; either TRBD1 or TRBD2 may supply D (6 bases each). The V and J ends lost 0 bases and 5 bases respectively, with 17 bases between them. The CDR3 spans 16 residues. The germline V gene has CDR1 SGDLS and CDR2 YYNGEE. CDR3 residues: CASSVEVRWRGETQYF. In nucleotides, the CDR3 is TGTGCCAGCAGCGTAGAGGTGCGTTGGAGGGGGGAGACCCAGTACTTC. Drawing the rest from reference TRBV9 and TRBJ2-5, the complete variable domain is DSGVTQTPKHLITATGQRVTLRCSPRSGDLSVYWYQQSLDQGLQFLIQYYNGEERAKGNILERFSAQQFPDLHSELNLSSLELGDSALYFCASSVEVRWRGETQYFGPGTRLLVL.